This TCR beta chain stems from a study of cytomegalovirus exposure and HLA in healthy donors. Study-wide findings and caveats: Per published reports, the classifier diagnosed cytomegalovirus status with high specificity and sensitivity. Some segments of the V type, notably TRBV6-2 and TRBV6-3, were excluded as indistinguishable.

A note on this clone: Antigen unknown.

The primer mix had 60 Vbeta and 13 Jbeta primers. Method: immunoSEQ multiplex PCR; TCRdb's copy keeps in-frame clones and lacks some. This table lists about 140,000 clones. V shed 2 bases and J shed 0 bases, with 12 bases lying between them. The CDR3 consists of 16 residues. The germline V gene encodes CDR1 SGHKS and CDR2 YYEKEE (reference sequence). Sequencing used PBMCs. The receptor was isolated from a man in his forties in good health and CMV-seronegative. The genes are TRBV5-5 and TRBJ1-3, with D possibly being TRBD1 (5 bases). CDR3 region: CASSFEGAASGNTIYF. In DNA form, the CDR3 reads TGTGCCAGCAGCTTCGAAGGGGCAGCCTCTGGAAACACCATATATTTT.